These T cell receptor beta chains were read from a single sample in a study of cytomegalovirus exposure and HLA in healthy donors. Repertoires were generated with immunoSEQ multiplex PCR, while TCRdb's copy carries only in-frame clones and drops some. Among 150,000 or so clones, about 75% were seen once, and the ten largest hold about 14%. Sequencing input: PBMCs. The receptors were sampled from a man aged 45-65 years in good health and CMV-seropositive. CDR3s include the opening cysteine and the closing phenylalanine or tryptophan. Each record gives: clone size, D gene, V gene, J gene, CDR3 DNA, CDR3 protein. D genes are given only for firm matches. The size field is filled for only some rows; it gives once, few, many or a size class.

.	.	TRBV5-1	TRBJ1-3	TGCGCCAGCAGCTTGTCGGCCGGGACTGGAAACACCATATATTTT	CASSLSAGTGNTIYF
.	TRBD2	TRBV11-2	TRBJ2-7	TGTGCCAGCAGCTCCCGGACTAGCGGGCCTAGCTCCTACGAGCAGTACTTC	CASSSRTSGPSSYEQYF
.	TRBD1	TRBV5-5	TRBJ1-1	TGTGCCAGCAGCGCATCTTCGGGACAGGTGGGCACTGAAGCTTTCTTT	CASSASSGQVGTEAFF
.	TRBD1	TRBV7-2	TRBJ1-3	TGTGCCAGCAGCCAGGGGACAGTAGGAAAAACCATATATTTT	CASSQGTVGKTIYF
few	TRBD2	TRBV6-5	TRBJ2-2	TGTGCCAGCAGTAGCGGGGGGGGTGGAGCCGGGGAGCTGTTTTTT	CASSSGGGGAGELFF
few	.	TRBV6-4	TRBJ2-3	TGTGCCAGCAGTGACTCCCCAGGCACAGATACGCAGTATTTT	CASSDSPGTDTQYF
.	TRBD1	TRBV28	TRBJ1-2	TGTGCCAGCAGTTCGCCGGTGACGGACAGGGGTTATGGCTACACCTTC	CASSSPVTDRGYGYTF
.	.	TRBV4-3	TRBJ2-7	TGCGCCAGCAGCCCATCAACAGGGACCTACGAGCAGTACTTC	CASSPSTGTYEQYF
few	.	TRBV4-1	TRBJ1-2	TGCGCCAGCAGTCTACAGATCTCTAACTATGGCTACACCTTC	CASSLQISNYGYTF
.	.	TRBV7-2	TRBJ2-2	TGTGCCAGCAGCCTGGGGGGGGCTCCGAACACCGGGGAGCTGTTTTTT	CASSLGGAPNTGELFF
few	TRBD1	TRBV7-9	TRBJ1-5	TGTGCCAGCAGCTTGGACAGGGGCTATCAGCCCCAGCATTTT	CASSLDRGYQPQHF
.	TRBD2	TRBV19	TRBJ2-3	TGTGCCAGTAGTATATTGGGGACTAGCGGGGTCACAGATACGCAGTATTTT	CASSILGTSGVTDTQYF
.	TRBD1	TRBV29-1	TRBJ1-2	TGCAGCGTTGAGCCCGGGACAGACTATGGCTACACCTTC	CSVEPGTDYGYTF
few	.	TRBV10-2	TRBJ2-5	TGCGCCAGCAGTGAGAGTGGACACCCACTCCAAGAGACCCAGTACTTC	CASSESGHPLQETQYF
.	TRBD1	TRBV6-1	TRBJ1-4	TGTGCCAGCAGTGGACAGGGAGCAACTAATGAAAAACTGTTTTTT	CASSGQGATNEKLFF
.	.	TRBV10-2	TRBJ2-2	TGCGCCAGCAGTGATTGGAGCGGTTCCACCGGGGAGCTGTTTTTT	CASSDWSGSTGELFF
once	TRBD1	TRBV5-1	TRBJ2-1	TGCGCCAGCAGCTTGGGAGGGACAGGGATTTTGAATGAGCAGTTCTTC	CASSLGGTGILNEQFF
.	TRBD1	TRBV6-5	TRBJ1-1	TGTGCCAGCAGTTACTCGACAGGGGGCACTGAAGCTTTCTTT	CASSYSTGGTEAFF
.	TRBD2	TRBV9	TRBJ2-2	TGTGCCAGCACCCCCGAGTCCCTAGCGGGGGTGCCCTCCGAGCTGTTTTTT	CASTPESLAGVPSELFF
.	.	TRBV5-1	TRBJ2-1	TGCGCCAGCAGTTCGAGCTCCTACAATGAGCAGTTCTTC	CASSSSSYNEQFF
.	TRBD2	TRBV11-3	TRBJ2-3	TGTGCCAGCAGCTTAAAGCGGGGGGGCACAGATACGCAGTATTTT	CASSLKRGGTDTQYF
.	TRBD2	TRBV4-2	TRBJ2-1	TGTGCCAGCAGCCAAGGTTTGACCTCGGGGGGTGAGCAGTTCTTC	CASSQGLTSGGEQFF
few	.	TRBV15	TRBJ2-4	TGTGCCACCAGCAGAAAGAGAGCCAAAAACATTCAGTACTTC	CATSRKRAKNIQYF
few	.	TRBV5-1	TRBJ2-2	TGCGCCAGCAGCTTGGGTAAAGTACAGGGAAAGAACACCGGGGAGCTGTTTTTT	CASSLGKVQGKNTGELFF
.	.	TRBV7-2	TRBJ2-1	TGTGCCAGCTCCGGGGGGCGGTCGGAGCAGTTCTTC	CASSGGRSEQFF
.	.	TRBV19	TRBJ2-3	TGTGCCAGTACTAGCCCAGATACGCAGTATTTT	CASTSPDTQYF
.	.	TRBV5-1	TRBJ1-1	TGCGCCAGCAGCTTAGAACAGGGGAACACTGAAGCTTTCTTT	CASSLEQGNTEAFF
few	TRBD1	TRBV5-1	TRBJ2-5	TGCGCCAGCAGCCGGGGAGGGACAGGGGTCCGAGAGACCCAGTACTTC	CASSRGGTGVRETQYF
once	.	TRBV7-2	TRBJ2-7	TGTGCCAGCAGCTTAAACGGGGAGCAGTACTTC	CASSLNGEQYF
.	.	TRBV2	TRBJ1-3	TGTGCCAGCACTCAGGGAAACACCATATATTTT	CASTQGNTIYF
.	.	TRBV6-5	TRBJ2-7	TGTGCCAGCAGTTACTCGAGAGGGGGCGAGCAGTACTTC	CASSYSRGGEQYF
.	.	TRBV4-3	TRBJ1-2	TGCGCCAGCAGCCAAGGACAACAGAATAACTATGGCTACACCTTC	CASSQGQQNNYGYTF
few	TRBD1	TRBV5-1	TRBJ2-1	TGCGCCAGCAGCTGGGGACAGGGGCCTTACAATGAGCAGTTCTTC	CASSWGQGPYNEQFF
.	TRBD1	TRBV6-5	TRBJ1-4	TGTGCCAGCAGTTACACCCCAGGGGGAGGAAGTGAAAAACTGTTTTTT	CASSYTPGGGSEKLFF
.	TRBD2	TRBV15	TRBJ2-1	TGTGCCACCAGCCGGGGGAGGGGAGGCTTCCTATACAATGAGCAGTTCTTC	CATSRGRGGFLYNEQFF
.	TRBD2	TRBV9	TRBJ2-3	TGTGCCAGCAGCGTGGGACTAGCGGTGCACACAGATACGCAGTATTTT	CASSVGLAVHTDTQYF
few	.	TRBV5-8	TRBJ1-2	TGTGCCAGCAGCTTGAGCGGGAGATTCTATGGCTACACCTTC	CASSLSGRFYGYTF
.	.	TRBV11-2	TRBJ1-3	TGTGCCAGCAGCCTAACAGGGAACACCATATATTTT	CASSLTGNTIYF
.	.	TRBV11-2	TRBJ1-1	TGTGCCAGCAGTTGGACAGATTATAAAGCTTTCTTT	CASSWTDYKAFF
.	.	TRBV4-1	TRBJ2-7	TGCGCCAGCAGCCAAGATATCGGTGGCTCCTACGAGCAGTACTTC	CASSQDIGGSYEQYF
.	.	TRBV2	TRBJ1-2	TGTGCCAGCAGACCCGGGACAACTATCTATGGCTACACCTTC	CASRPGTTIYGYTF
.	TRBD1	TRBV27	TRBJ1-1	TGTGCCAGCAGCAGGGGGAGGAACACTGAAGCTTTCTTT	CASSRGRNTEAFF